This TCR beta chain was sequenced for a study of blood T cell repertoires in COVID-19. About the study: Whether acute or convalescent, the COVID-19 samples came from the United States, Italy and Spain. T cells, B-cell-depleted T cells, or PBMCs supplied cDNA or gDNA.

The CDR3 consists of 17 residues. The germline gives CDR1 MNHEY, CDR2 SMNVEV (reference sequence). The trim removed 2 bases at V and 5 bases at J, leaving 11 bases unmatched. Authors' data handling: Amplification with reference gene primers provided the estimates of nucleated cell counts. Assay: immunoSEQ multiplex PCR; the TCRdb copy retains only in-frame clones and omits some. V, J and clone size derive from that table, while D and trimming were established from the DNA sequence. The sample lists approximately 260,000 clones, 75% to 85% seen once, with roughly 12% in the top ten. The J gene is TRBJ1-2, the V gene TRBV27, with TRBD1 matching 10 bases. The source is a woman aged 60 to 75 with active or convalescent COVID-19. Sample: peripheral blood. The CDR3 DNA reads TGTGCCAGCAGTTTACGGGGACAGGGGCTCCACCAATATGGCTACACCTTC. Translation: CASSLRGQGLHQYGYTF.